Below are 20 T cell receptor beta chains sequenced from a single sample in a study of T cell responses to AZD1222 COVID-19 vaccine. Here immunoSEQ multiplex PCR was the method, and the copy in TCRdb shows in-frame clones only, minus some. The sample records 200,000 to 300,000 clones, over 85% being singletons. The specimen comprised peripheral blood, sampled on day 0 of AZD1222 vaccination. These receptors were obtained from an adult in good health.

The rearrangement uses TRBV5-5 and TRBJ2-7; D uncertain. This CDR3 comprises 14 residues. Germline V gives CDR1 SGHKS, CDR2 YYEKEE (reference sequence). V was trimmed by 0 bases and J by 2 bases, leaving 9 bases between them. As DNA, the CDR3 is TGTGCCAGCAGCTTGGTAGGGCCCCCCTACGAGCAGTACTTC. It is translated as CASSLVGPPYEQYF.

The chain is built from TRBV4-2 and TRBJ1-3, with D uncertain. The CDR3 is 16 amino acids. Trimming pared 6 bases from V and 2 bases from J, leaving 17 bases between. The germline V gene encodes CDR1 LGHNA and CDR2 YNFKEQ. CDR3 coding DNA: TGTGCCAGCAGTCCCCGACTCACGCTACCTGGAAACACCATATATTTT. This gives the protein CASSPRLTLPGNTIYF.

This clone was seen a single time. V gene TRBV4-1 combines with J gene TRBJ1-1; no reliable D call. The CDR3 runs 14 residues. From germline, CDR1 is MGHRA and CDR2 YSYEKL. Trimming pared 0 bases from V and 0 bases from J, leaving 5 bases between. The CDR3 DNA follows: TGCGCCAGCAGCCAAGAAGTGATGAACACTGAAGCTTTCTTT. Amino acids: CASSQEVMNTEAFF.

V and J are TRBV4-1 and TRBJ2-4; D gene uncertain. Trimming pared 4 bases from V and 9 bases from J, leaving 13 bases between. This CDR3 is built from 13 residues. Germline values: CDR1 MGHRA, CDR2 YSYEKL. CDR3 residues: CASSLPGDGIQYF. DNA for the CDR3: TGCGCCAGCAGCCTCCCCGGAGACGGCATTCAGTACTTC.

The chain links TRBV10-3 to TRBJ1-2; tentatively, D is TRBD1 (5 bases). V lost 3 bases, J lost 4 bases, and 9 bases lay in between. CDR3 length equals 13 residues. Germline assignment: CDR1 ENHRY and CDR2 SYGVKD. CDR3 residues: CAISDREGYGYTF. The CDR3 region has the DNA TGTGCCATCAGTGACAGGGAGGGCTATGGCTACACCTTC.

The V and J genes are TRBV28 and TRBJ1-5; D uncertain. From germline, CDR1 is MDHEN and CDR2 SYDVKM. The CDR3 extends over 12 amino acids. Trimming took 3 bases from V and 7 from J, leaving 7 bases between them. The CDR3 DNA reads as TGTGCCAGCAGTTTTTCGGTCCAGCCCCAGCATTTT. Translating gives CASSFSVQPQHF.

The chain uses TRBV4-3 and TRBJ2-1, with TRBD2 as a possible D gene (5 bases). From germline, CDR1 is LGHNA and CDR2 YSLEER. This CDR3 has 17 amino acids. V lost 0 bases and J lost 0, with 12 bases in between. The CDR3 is CASSQDLGGPSYNEQFF. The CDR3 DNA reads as TGCGCCAGCAGCCAAGATCTAGGAGGACCCTCCTACAATGAGCAGTTCTTC.

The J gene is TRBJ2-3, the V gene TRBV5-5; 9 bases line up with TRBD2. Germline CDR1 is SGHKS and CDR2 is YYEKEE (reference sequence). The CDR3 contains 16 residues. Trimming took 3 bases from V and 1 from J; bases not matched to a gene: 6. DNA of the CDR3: TGTGCCAGCAGCTCGATCTTAGCGGGGGGCACAGATACGCAGTATTTT. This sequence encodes CASSSILAGGTDTQYF.

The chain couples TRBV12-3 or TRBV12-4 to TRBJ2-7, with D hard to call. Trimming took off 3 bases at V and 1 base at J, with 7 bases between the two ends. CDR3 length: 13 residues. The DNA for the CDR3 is TGTGCCAGCAGTTTTGCGGAGTCCTACGAGCAGTACTTC. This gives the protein CASSFAESYEQYF.

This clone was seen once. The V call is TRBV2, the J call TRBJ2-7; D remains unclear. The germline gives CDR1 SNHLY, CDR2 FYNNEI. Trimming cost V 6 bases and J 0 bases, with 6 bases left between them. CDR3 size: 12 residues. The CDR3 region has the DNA TGTGCCAGCAGCAGCTTCTCCTACGAGCAGTACTTC. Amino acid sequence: CASSSFSYEQYF. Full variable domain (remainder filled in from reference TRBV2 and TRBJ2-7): EPEVTQTPSHQVTQMGQEVILRCVPISNHLYFYWYRQILGQKVEFLVSFYNNEISEKSEIFDDQFSVERPDGSNFTLKIRSTKLEDSAMYFCASSSFSYEQYFGPGTRLTVT.

The CDR3 loop reads CASSSPTGVDNSPLHF. DNA for the CDR3: TGTGCCAGCAGTTCTCCGACAGGGGTGGACAATTCACCCCTCCACTTT. The chain employs TRBV2 and TRBJ1-6; 8 bases map to TRBD1. The CDR3 extends over 16 amino acids. V trimming: 5 bases; J trimming: 7 bases; junction bases outside the gene matches: 10. Germline V gives CDR1 SNHLY, CDR2 FYNNEI.

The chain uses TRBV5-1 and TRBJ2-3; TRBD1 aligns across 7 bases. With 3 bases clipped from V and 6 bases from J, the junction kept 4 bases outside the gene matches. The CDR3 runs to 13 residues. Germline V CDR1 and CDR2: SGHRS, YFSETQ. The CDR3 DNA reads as TGCGCCAGCAGCTCTGACAGGGTGGATACGCAGTATTTT. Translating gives CASSSDRVDTQYF.

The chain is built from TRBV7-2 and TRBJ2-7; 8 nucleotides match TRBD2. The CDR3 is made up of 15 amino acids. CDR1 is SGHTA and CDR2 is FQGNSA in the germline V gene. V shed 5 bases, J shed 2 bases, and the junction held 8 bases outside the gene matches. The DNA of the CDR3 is TGTGCCAGCAGCCCCCAAAGAGCGGGGGCCTACGAGCAGTACTTC. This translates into CASSPQRAGAYEQYF.

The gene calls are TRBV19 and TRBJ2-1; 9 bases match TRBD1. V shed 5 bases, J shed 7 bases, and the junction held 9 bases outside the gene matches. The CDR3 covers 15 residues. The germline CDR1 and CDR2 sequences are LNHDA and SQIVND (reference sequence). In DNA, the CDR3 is TGTGCCAGTAGTCCCGGACAGGGGAGAAGGAATGAGCAGTTCTTC. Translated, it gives CASSPGQGRRNEQFF.

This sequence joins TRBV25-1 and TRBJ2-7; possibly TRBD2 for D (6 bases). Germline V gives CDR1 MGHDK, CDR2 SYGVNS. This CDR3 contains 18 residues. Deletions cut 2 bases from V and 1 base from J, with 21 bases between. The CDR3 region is CASSEGPNSGGKSYEQYF. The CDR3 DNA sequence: TGTGCCAGCAGTGAAGGGCCGAATAGCGGAGGAAAATCCTACGAGCAGTACTTC.

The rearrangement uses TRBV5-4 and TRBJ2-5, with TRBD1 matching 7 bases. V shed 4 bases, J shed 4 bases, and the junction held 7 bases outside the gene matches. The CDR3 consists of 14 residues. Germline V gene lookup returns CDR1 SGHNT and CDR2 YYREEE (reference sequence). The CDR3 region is CASSPGQPSETQYF. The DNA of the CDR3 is TGTGCCAGCAGCCCGGGACAGCCATCAGAGACCCAGTACTTC.

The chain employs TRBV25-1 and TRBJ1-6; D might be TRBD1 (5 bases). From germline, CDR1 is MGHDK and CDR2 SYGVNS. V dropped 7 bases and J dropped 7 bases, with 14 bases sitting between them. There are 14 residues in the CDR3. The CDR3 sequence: CASTKGAPNSPLHF. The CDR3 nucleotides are TGTGCCAGCACCAAAGGGGCTCCCAATTCACCCCTCCACTTT.

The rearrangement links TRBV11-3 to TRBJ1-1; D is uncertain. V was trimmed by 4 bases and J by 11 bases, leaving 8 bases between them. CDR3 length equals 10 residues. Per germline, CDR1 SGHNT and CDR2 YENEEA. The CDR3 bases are TGTGCCAGCAGCTCCCGTCGCGCTTTCTTT. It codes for CASSSRRAFF.

The CDR3 is CASSLASLIPRGTGELFF. DNA of the CDR3: TGTGCCAGCAGCTTAGCCTCCTTAATCCCAAGAGGCACCGGGGAGCTGTTTTTT. The genes are TRBV7-8 and TRBJ2-2; D not resolved. CDR3 length: 18 amino acids. CDR1 and CDR2 from the germline V gene are SGHVS and FQNEAQ. V lost 0 bases, J lost 4 bases, and 18 bases lay in between.

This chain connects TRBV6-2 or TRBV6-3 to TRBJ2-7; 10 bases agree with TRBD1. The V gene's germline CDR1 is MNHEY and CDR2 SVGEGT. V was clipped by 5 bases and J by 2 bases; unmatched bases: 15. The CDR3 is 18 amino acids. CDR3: CASSDRPGTGAGAYEQYF. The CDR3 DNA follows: TGTGCCAGCAGTGACAGACCCGGGACAGGGGCAGGGGCCTACGAGCAGTACTTC.